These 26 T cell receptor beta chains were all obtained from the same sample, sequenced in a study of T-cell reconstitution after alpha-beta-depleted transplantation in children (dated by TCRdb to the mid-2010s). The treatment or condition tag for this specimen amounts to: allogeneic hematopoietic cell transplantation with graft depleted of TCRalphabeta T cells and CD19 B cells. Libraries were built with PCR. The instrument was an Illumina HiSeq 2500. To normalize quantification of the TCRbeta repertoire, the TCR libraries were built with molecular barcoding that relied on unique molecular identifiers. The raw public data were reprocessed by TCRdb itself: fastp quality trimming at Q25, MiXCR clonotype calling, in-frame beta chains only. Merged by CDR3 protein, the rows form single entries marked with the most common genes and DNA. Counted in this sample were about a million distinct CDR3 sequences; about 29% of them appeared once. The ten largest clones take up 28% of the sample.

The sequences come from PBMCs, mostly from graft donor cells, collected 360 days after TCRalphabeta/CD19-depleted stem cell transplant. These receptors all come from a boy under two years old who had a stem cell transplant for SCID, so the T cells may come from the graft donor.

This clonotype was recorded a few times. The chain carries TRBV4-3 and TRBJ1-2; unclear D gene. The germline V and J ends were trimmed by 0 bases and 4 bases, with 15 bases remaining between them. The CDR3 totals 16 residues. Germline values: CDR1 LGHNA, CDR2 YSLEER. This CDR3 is CASSQEGHPKGYGYTF. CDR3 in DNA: TGCGCCAGCAGCCAAGAGGGCCACCCTAAGGGCTATGGCTACACCTTC.

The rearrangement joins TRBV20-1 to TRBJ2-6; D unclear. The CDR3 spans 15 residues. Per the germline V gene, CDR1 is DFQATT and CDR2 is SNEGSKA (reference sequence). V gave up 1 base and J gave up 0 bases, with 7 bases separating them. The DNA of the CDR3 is TGCAGTGCTAGAGGTGGCAGCTCTGGGGCCAACGTCCTGACTTTC. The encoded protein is CSARGGSSGANVLTF.

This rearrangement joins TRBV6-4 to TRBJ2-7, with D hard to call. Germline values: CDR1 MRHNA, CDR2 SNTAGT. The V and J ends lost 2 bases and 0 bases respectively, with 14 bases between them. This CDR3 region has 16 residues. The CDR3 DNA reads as TGTGCCAGCAGTGACCGTCCCCTAACCCACTCCTACGAGCAGTACTTC. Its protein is CASSDRPLTHSYEQYF.

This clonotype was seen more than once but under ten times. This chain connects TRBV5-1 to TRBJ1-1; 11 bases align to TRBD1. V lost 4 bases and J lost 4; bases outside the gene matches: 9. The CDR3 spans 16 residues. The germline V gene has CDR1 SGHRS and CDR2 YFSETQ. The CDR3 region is CASSPDSGTGGTEAFF. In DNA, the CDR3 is TGCGCCAGCAGCCCAGACTCCGGGACAGGGGGCACTGAAGCTTTCTTT. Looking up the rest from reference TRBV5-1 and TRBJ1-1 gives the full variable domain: KAGVTQTPRYLIKTRGQQVTLSCSPISGHRSVSWYQQTPGQGLQFLFEYFSETQRNKGNFPGRFSGRQFSNSRSEMNVSTLELGDSALYLCASSPDSGTGGTEAFFGQGTRLTVV.

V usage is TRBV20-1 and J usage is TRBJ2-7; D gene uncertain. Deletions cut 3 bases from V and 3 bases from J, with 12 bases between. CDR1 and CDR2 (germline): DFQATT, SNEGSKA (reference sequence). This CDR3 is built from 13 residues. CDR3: CSARDPTYYEQYF. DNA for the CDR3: TGCAGTGCTAGGGATCCGACCTACTACGAGCAGTACTTC.

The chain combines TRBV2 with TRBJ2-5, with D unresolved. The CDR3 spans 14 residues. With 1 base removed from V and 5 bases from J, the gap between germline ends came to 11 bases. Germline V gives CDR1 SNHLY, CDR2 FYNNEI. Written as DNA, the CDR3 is TGTGCCAGCAGTGAAGTAACTGTCCAGGAGACCCAGTACTTC. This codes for CASSEVTVQETQYF. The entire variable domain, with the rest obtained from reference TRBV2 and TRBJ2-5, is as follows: EPEVTQTPSHQVTQMGQEVILRCVPISNHLYFYWYRQILGQKVEFLVSFYNNEISEKSEIFDDQFSVERPDGSNFTLKIRSTKLEDSAMYFCASSEVTVQETQYFGPGTRLLVL.

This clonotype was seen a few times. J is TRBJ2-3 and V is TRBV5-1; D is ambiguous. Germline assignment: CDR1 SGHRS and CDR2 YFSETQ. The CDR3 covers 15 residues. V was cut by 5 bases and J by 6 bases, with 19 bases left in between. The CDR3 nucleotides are TGCGCCAGCAGTTACTCCGGTCAGGCCAGTGATACGCAGTATTTT. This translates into CASSYSGQASDTQYF. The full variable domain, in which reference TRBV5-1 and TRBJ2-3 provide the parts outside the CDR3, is KAGVTQTPRYLIKTRGQQVTLSCSPISGHRSVSWYQQTPGQGLQFLFEYFSETQRNKGNFPGRFSGRQFSNSRSEMNVSTLELGDSALYLCASSYSGQASDTQYFGPGTRLTVL.

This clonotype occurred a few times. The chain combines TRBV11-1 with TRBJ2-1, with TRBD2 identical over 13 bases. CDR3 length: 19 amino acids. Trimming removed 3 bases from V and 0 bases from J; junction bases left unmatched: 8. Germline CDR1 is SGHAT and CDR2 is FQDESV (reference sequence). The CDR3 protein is CASSFSTSGGTPSYNEQFF. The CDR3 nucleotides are TGTGCCAGCAGCTTCTCGACTAGCGGGGGGACTCCCTCCTACAATGAGCAGTTCTTC.

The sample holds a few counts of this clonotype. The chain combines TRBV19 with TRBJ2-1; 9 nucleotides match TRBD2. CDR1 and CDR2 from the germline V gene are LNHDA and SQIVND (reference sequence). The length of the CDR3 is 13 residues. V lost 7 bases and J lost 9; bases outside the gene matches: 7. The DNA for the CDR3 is TGTGCCAGTACTGCGGGGGGGCTGGGTGAGCAGTTCTTC. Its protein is CASTAGGLGEQFF.

The CDR3 sequence is CASSQFPGTESSYEQYF. The CDR3 coding sequence is TGCGCCAGCAGCCAATTCCCGGGGACAGAGAGCTCCTACGAGCAGTACTTC. V usage is TRBV4-1 and J usage is TRBJ2-7; 7 bases fit TRBD1. The ends lost 2 bases at V and 0 bases at J; junction bases unmatched: 10. CDR3 length equals 17 residues. Per germline, CDR1 MGHRA and CDR2 YSYEKL.

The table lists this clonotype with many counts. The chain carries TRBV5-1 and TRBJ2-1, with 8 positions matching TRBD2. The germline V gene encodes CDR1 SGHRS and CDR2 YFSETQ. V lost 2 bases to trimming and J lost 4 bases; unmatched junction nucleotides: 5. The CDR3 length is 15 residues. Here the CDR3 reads CASSLLAALYNEQFF. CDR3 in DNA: TGCGCCAGCAGCTTACTAGCGGCTCTATACAATGAGCAGTTCTTC.

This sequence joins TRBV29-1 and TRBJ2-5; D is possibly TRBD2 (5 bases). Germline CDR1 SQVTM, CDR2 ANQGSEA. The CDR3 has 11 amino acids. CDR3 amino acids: CSSSPGETQYF. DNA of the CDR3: TGCAGTAGCTCCCCGGGGGAGACCCAGTACTTC.

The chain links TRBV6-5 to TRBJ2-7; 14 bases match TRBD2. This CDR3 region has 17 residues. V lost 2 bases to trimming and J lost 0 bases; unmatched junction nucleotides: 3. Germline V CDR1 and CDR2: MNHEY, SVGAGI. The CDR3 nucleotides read TGTGCCAGCAGTTACGGTGGGACTAGCGGGAGCTCCTACGAGCAGTACTTC. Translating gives CASSYGGTSGSSYEQYF.

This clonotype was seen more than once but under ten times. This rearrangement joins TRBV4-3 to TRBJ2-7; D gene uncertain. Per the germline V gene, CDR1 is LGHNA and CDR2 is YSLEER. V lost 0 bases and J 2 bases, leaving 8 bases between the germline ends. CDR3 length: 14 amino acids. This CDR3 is CASSQEASPYEQYF. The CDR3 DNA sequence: TGCGCCAGCAGCCAAGAGGCGTCCCCCTACGAGCAGTACTTC.

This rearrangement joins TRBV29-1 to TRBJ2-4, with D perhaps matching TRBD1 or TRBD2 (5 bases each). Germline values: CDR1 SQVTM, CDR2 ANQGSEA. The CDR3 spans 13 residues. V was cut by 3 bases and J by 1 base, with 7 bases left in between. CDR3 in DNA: TGCAGCGTTGAGGGGGTGGCCAAAAACATTCAGTACTTC. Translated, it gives CSVEGVAKNIQYF. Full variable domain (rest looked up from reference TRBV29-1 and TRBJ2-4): SAVISQKPSRDICQRGTSLTIQCQVDSQVTMMFWYRQQPGQSLTLIATANQGSEATYESGFVIDKFPISRPNLTFSTLTVSNMSPEDSSIYLCSVEGVAKNIQYFGAGTRLSVL.

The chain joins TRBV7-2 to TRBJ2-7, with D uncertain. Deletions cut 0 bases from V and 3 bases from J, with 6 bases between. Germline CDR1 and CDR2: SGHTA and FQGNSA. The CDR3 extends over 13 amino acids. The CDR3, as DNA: TGTGCCAGCAGCTTAGCCCGGAACTACGAGCAGTACTTC. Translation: CASSLARNYEQYF.

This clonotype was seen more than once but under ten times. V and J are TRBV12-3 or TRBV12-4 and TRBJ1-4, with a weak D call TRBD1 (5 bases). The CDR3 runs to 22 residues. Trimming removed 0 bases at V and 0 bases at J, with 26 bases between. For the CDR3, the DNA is TGTGCCAGCAGTTTAGCGCTAAAGGGGCTGACGGGATGGGAGGCAACTAATGAAAAACTGTTTTTT. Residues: CASSLALKGLTGWEATNEKLFF.

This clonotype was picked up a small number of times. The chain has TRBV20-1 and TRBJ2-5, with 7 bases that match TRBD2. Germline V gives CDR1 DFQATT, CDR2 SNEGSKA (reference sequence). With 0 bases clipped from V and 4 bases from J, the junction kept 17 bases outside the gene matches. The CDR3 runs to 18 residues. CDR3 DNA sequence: TGCAGTGCTAGAGATCCGGGAGGCGGGGAGAGGGTTCTAGAGACCCAGTACTTC. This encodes CSARDPGGGERVLETQYF.

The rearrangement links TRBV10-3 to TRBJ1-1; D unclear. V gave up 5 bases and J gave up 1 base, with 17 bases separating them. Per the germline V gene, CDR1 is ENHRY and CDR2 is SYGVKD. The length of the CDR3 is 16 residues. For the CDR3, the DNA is TGTGCCATCAGTTCCAAGCTACACGTAGGGAACACTGAAGCTTTCTTT. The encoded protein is CAISSKLHVGNTEAFF.

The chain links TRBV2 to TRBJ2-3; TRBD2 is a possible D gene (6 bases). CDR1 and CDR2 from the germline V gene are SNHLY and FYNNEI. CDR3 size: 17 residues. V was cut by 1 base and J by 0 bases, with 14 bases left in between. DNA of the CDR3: TGTGCCAGCAGTGAAGGCCTAGCGACAACTAGCACAGATACGCAGTATTTT. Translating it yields CASSEGLATTSTDTQYF.

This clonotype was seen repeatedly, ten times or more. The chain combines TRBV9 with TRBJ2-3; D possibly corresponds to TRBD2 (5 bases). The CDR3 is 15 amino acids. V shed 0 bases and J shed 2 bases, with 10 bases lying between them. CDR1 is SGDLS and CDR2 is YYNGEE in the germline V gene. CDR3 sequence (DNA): TGTGCCAGCAGCGTAGGCGGCGGACTCACAGATACGCAGTATTTT. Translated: CASSVGGGLTDTQYF.

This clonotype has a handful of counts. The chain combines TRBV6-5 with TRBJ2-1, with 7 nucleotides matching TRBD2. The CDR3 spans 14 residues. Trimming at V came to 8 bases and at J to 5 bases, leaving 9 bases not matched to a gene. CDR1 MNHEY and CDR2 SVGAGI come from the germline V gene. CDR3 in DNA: TGTGCCAGCCGTCGGACTAGGGCAAACAATGAGCAGTTCTTC. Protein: CASRRTRANNEQFF.

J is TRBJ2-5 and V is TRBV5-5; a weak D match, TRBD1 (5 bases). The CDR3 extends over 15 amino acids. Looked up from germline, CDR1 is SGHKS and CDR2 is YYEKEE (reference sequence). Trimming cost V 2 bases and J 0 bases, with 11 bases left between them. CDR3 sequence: CASSLISGNQETQYF. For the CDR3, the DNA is TGTGCCAGCAGCTTAATATCAGGGAACCAAGAGACCCAGTACTTC.

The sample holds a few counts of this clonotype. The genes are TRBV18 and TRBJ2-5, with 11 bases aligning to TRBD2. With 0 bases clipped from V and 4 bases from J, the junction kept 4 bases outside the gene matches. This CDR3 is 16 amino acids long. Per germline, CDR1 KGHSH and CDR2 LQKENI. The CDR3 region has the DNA TGTGCCAGCTCACCACCATCTAGCGGGGGGCGAGAGACCCAGTACTTC. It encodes CASSPPSSGGRETQYF.

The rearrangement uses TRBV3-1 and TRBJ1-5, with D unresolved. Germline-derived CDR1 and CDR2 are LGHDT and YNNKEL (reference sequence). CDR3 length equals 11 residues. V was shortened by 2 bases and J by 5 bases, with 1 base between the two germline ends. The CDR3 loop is CASSQYQPQHF. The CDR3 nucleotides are TGTGCCAGCAGCCAATATCAGCCCCAGCATTTT.

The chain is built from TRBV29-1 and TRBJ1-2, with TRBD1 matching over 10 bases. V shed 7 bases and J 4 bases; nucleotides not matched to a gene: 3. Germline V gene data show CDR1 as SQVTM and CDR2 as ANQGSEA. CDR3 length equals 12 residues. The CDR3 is CSGRDRGYGYTF. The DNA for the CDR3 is TGCAGCGGCCGGGACAGGGGCTATGGCTACACCTTC.